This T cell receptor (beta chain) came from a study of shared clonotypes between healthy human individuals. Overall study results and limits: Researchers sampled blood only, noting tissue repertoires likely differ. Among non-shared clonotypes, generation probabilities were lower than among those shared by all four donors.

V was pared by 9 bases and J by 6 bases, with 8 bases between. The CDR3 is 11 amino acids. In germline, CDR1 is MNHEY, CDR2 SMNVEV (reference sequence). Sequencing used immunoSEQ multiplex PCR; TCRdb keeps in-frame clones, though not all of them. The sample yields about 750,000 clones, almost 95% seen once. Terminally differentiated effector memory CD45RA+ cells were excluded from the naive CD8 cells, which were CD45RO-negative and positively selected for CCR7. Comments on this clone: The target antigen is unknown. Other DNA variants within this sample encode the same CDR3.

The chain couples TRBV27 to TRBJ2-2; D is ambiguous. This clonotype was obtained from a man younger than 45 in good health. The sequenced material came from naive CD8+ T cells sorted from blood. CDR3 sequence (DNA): TGTGCCAGTTCCTCCGCCGGGGAGCTGTTTTTT. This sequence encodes CASSSAGELFF.